The 17 T cell receptor beta chains listed next were all sequenced from one sample in a study of cytomegalovirus exposure and HLA in healthy donors. Primers for the PCR totalled 60 Vbeta and 13 Jbeta. Profiled with immunoSEQ multiplex PCR; TCRdb holds only in-frame clones, not every one. The sample yields 250,000 or so clones, about nine tenths seen once. The sample consisted of PBMCs. Source of these receptors: a girl aged 2-10 years in good health and CMV-seronegative.

The chain links TRBV7-9 to TRBJ2-3, with a possible D match to TRBD1 (6 bases). The CDR3 extends over 18 amino acids. CDR1 is SEHNR, CDR2 FQNEAQ, per germline (reference sequence). The V end was cut by 5 bases, the J end by 0 bases, with 21 bases between. This CDR3 is CASSGKDSFSSSTDTQYF. CDR3 bases: TGTGCCAGCAGCGGGAAGGACAGCTTTTCTTCTAGCACAGATACGCAGTATTTT.

V usage is TRBV6-5 and J usage is TRBJ2-3, with 8 bases fitting TRBD2. Germline CDR1 reads MNHEY; CDR2 reads SVGAGI. The CDR3 covers 15 residues. V trimming: 0 bases; J trimming: 11 bases; junction bases outside the gene matches: 10. The CDR3 DNA reads as TGTGCCAGCAGTTACTCGATCCCCAGCGGGAGTGGGCAGTATTTT. Translating it yields CASSYSIPSGSGQYF.

The chain joins TRBV11-2 to TRBJ2-7; D not certain. Trimming pared 8 bases from V and 0 bases from J, leaving 5 bases between. The CDR3 totals 11 residues. Germline-derived CDR1 and CDR2 are SGHAT and FQNNGV. The CDR3 sequence: CASASSYEQYF. The CDR3 DNA follows: TGTGCCAGCGCGAGCTCCTACGAGCAGTACTTC.

The rearrangement joins TRBV25-1 to TRBJ1-1; 7 positions agree with TRBD1. The V gene's germline CDR1 is MGHDK and CDR2 SYGVNS. V lost 4 bases and J lost 6; bases outside the gene matches: 11. CDR3 length equals 15 residues. The CDR3 sequence: CASSAQGSSRAEAFF. The CDR3 nucleotides read TGTGCCAGCAGTGCACAGGGGAGTAGTAGGGCTGAAGCTTTCTTT.

J is TRBJ2-2 and V is TRBV6-1; D unresolved. With 2 bases removed from V and 0 bases from J, the gap between germline ends came to 16 bases. This CDR3 is 18 amino acids long. The germline CDR1 and CDR2 sequences are MNHNS and SASEGT. The CDR3 coding sequence is TGTGCCAGCAGTGAAAGTGGTAGAGTCTTCGCGAACACCGGGGAGCTGTTTTTT. This codes for CASSESGRVFANTGELFF.

CDR3 loop: CASSYSSGGYNEQFF. The CDR3 DNA follows: TGTGCCAGCAGTTACTCTAGCGGGGGATACAATGAGCAGTTCTTC. The rearrangement links TRBV6-5 to TRBJ2-1; 9 bases match TRBD2. Germline V lookup: CDR1 MNHEY, CDR2 SVGAGI. Trimming removed 0 bases from V and 4 bases from J; junction bases left unmatched: 1. The CDR3 contains 15 residues.

The chain has TRBV10-3 and TRBJ1-5; 7 bases are shared with TRBD1. The V segment lost 6 bases and the J segment 0 bases; nucleotides outside the gene matches: 11. The germline gives CDR1 ENHRY, CDR2 SYGVKD. The CDR3 runs 17 residues. The CDR3 region has the DNA TGTGCCATCAGCCGGACAGGCGCTGACTATAGCAATCAGCCCCAGCATTTT. Its translation is CAISRTGADYSNQPQHF.

The chain links TRBV11-2 to TRBJ2-7; tentative D call: TRBD2 (5 bases). Germline V CDR1 and CDR2: SGHAT, FQNNGV. Deletions cut 1 base from V and 0 bases from J, with 10 bases between. This CDR3 region has 15 residues. CDR3 DNA: TGTGCCAGCAGCTTAGGGGCGGGTACCTCCTACGAGCAGTACTTC. It is translated as CASSLGAGTSYEQYF.

The CDR3 region is CASSYWQDNQPQHF. In DNA, the CDR3 is TGTGCCAGCAGTTACTGGCAGGACAATCAGCCCCAGCATTTT. The V call is TRBV6-6, the J call TRBJ1-5; D remains unclear. Germline CDR1 and CDR2: MNHNY and SVGAGI (reference sequence). The CDR3 runs 14 residues. V shed 1 base and J shed 3 bases, with 7 bases lying between them.

The chain links TRBV7-8 to TRBJ2-2, with 8 bases lining up with TRBD2. The CDR3 loop spans 16 amino acids. Germline CDR1 SGHVS, CDR2 FQNEAQ. V shed 1 base, J shed 6 bases, and the junction held 7 bases outside the gene matches. CDR3 sequence reads: CASSLVAGGAPGELFF. The CDR3 DNA is TGTGCCAGCAGCTTAGTGGCGGGGGGCGCCCCCGGGGAGCTGTTTTTT.

This sequence joins TRBV19 and TRBJ1-4, with D perhaps TRBD1 (5 bases). This CDR3 region has 15 residues. The V end was cut by 5 bases, the J end by 4 bases, with 14 bases between. CDR1 LNHDA and CDR2 SQIVND come from the germline V gene (reference sequence). The CDR3 spells CASSPWTSNNEKLFF. The CDR3, as DNA: TGTGCCAGTAGTCCCTGGACAAGCAATAATGAAAAACTGTTTTTT.

The chain is built from TRBV11-2 and TRBJ2-2; 8 bases align to TRBD1. This CDR3 comprises 15 residues. V was clipped by 8 bases and J by 4 bases; unmatched bases: 9. Germline V CDR1 and CDR2: SGHAT, FQNNGV. In DNA form, the CDR3 reads TGTGCCAGCGTAAATCTCAGGGGGCCCACCGGGGAGCTGTTTTTT. This gives the protein CASVNLRGPTGELFF.

This clone appeared once. This rearrangement joins TRBV20-1 to TRBJ2-7, with no clear D. There are 11 residues in the CDR3. Trimming took off 5 bases at V and 0 bases at J, with 5 bases between the two ends. The germline CDR1 and CDR2 sequences are DFQATT and SNEGSKA (reference sequence). The CDR3 region has the DNA TGCAGTGCTTTGAGCTCCTACGAGCAGTACTTC. Its protein is CSALSSYEQYF.

The chain couples TRBV4-1 to TRBJ2-3; 12 nucleotides match TRBD2. The V and J ends lost 4 bases and 1 base, in that order; junction bases with no gene match: 3. The germline V gene encodes CDR1 MGHRA and CDR2 YSYEKL. The CDR3 is made up of 16 amino acids. The CDR3 region is CASSRRTSGGTDTQYF. In nucleotides, the CDR3 is TGCGCCAGCAGCCGCCGGACTAGCGGGGGCACAGATACGCAGTATTTT.

This chain links TRBV7-2 with TRBJ2-1, with 7 bases fitting TRBD1. The V and J ends lost 3 bases and 8 bases, in that order; junction bases with no gene match: 7. CDR3 length: 14 residues. The germline CDR1 and CDR2 sequences are SGHTA and FQGNSA. In nucleotides, the CDR3 is TGTGCCAGCAGCTTTAGACAGGGCGCACATGAGCAGTTCTTC. Residues: CASSFRQGAHEQFF.

The chain has TRBV30 and TRBJ2-1; TRBD1 aligns across 7 bases. Trimming took 1 base from V and 9 from J; bases not matched to a gene: 3. The germline V gene encodes CDR1 GTSNPN and CDR2 SVGIG (reference sequence). The length of the CDR3 is 12 residues. Here the CDR3 reads CAWSGTGSEQFF. The CDR3 DNA sequence: TGTGCCTGGAGTGGGACAGGCTCTGAGCAGTTCTTC.

The rearrangement uses TRBV2 and TRBJ2-5; 7 bases line up with TRBD1. Judging by the DNA end, TRBJ2-7 fits better; the J call may be wrong. This CDR3 contains 13 residues. CDR1 SNHLY and CDR2 FYNNEI come from the germline V gene. CDR3 loop: CASILGQTYEQYF. The CDR3 DNA follows: TGTGCCAGCATTCTGGGACAGACCTACGAGCAGTACTTC.